The 4 T cell receptor beta chains in this list originate from one sample, sequenced in a study of glioma-infiltrating T cells after dendritic cell vaccination. Clones were read by immunoSEQ multiplex PCR, and TCRdb kept only the in-frame ones, dropping some. The sample carries some 99,000 clones, 75% to 90% recorded once. Time point: after dendritic cell vaccination, including at tumor progression/relapse. Sample: blood, taken after dendritic cell vaccination. These receptors were collected from a human donor with glioblastoma.

The chain uses TRBV6-1 and TRBJ1-2, with TRBD1 matching 8 bases. J was trimmed by 8 bases and V by 1 base; bases with no gene match: 9. This CDR3 contains 15 residues. Germline lookup yields CDR1 MNHNS and CDR2 SASEGT. The CDR3 nucleotides are TGTGCCAGCAGTGAAGATGGACAGGGCCCTCGGGGCTACACCTTC. It encodes CASSEDGQGPRGYTF.

The table lists this clone with a few counts. The chain combines TRBV30 with TRBJ1-1, with 7 nucleotides matching TRBD1. The trim removed 4 bases at V and 5 bases at J, leaving 7 bases unmatched. Germline CDR1 GTSNPN, CDR2 SVGIG (reference sequence). The CDR3 runs to 13 residues. The CDR3 DNA is TGTGCCTGGACCCAGGACAGGAGGACTGAAGCTTTCTTT. Protein product: CAWTQDRRTEAFF.

The V gene is TRBV5-1, the J gene TRBJ1-2; unclear D gene. Germline CDR1 reads SGHRS; CDR2 reads YFSETQ. This CDR3 has 11 amino acids. Trimming removed 4 bases from V and 7 bases from J, with 8 bases in between. The CDR3 DNA reads as TGCGCCAGCAGCGACGGACTTGGCTACACCTTC. This gives the protein CASSDGLGYTF.

The CDR3 nucleotides read TGTGCCAGTCGGAGACCGGGGAGCGGCGAGCAGTACTTC. This sequence encodes CASRRPGSGEQYF. The chain uses TRBV5-6 and TRBJ2-7, with D perhaps TRBD2 (5 bases). Germline CDR1 reads SGHDT; CDR2 reads YYEEEE. This CDR3 is built from 13 residues. V lost 8 bases to trimming and J lost 6 bases, with 18 bases between them.